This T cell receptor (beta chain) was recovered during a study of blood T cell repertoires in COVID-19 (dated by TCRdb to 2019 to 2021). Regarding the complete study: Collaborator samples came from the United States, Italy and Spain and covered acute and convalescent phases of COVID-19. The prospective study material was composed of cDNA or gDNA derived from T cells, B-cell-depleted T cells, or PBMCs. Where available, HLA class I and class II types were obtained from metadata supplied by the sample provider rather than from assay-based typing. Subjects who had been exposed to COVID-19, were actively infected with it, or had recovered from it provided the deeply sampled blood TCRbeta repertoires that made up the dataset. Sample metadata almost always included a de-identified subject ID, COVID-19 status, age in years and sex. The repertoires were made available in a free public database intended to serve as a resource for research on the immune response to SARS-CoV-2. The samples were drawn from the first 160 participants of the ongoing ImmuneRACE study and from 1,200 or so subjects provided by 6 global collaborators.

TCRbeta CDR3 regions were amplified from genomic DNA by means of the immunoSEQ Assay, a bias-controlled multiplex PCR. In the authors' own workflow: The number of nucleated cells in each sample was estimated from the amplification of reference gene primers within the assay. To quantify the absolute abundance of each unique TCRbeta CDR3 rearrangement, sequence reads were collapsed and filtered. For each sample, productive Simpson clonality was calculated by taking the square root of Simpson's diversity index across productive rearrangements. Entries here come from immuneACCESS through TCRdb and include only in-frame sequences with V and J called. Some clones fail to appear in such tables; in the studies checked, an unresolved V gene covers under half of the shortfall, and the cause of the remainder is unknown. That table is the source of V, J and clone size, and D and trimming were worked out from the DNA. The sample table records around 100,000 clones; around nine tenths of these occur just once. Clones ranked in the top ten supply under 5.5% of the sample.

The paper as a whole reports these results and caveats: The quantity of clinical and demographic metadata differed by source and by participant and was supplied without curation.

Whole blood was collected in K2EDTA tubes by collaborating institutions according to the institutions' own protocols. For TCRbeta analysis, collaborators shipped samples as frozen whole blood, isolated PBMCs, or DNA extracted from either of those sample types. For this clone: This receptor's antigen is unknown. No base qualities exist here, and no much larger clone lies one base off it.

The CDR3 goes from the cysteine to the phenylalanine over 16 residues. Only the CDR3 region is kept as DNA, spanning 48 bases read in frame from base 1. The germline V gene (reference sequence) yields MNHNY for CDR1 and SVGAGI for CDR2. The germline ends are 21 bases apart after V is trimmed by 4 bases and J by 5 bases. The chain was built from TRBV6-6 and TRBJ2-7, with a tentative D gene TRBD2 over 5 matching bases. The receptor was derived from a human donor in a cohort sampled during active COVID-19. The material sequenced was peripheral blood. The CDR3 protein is CASSFQQRQYPDEQYF. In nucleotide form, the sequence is TGTGCCAGCAGTTTTCAACAGCGGCAGTACCCCGACGAGCAGTACTTC.